Listed here are 6 T cell receptor beta chains from one sample, sequenced in a study of shared clonotypes between healthy human individuals. The table came from immunoSEQ multiplex PCR; TCRdb's copy has only in-frame clones and leaves some out. Among hundreds of thousands of clones listed, over 75% were seen once. The sequencing sample was made of memory CD8+ T cells sorted from blood. This sample's subset: CD45RO+ cells pooled with CCR7-negative TemRA cells. The receptors stem from a man aged 18 to 30 in good health.

V and J are TRBV2 and TRBJ1-2; D not certain. The germline gives CDR1 SNHLY, CDR2 FYNNEI. CDR3 size: 16 residues. V lost 8 bases and J lost 6, with 25 bases in between. CDR3 amino acids: CASLLWSGLTWHGYTF. CDR3 nucleotide sequence: TGTGCCAGCTTATTATGGTCCGGACTCACCTGGCATGGCTACACCTTC. The variable domain in full, with the rest retrieved from reference TRBV2 and TRBJ1-2, is EPEVTQTPSHQVTQMGQEVILRCVPISNHLYFYWYRQILGQKVEFLVSFYNNEISEKSEIFDDQFSVERPDGSNFTLKIRSTKLEDSAMYFCASLLWSGLTWHGYTFGSGTRLTVV.

This rearrangement joins TRBV14 to TRBJ1-4; D gene ambiguous. V was shortened by 4 bases and J by 2 bases, with 11 bases between the two germline ends. This CDR3 comprises 15 residues. Germline CDR1 and CDR2: SGHDN and FVKESK. CDR3 DNA: TGTGCCAGCAGCCCCGGAGGGCGTACTAATGAAAAACTGTTTTTT. It encodes CASSPGGRTNEKLFF. The full variable domain, its missing parts supplied by reference TRBV14 and TRBJ1-4, is EAGVTQFPSHSVIEKGQTVTLRCDPISGHDNLYWYRRVMGKEIKFLLHFVKESKQDESGMPNNRFLAERTGGTYSTLKVQPAELEDSGVYFCASSPGGRTNEKLFFGSGTQLSVL.

This clone was seen at least ten times. J is TRBJ1-5 and V is TRBV6-6, with D maybe TRBD1 (5 bases). Per the germline V gene, CDR1 is MNHNY and CDR2 is SVGAGI (reference sequence). This CDR3 is 14 amino acids long. Trimming stripped 2 bases from V and 3 bases from J, with 8 bases between. The CDR3: CASSYPGTNQPQHF. The CDR3 DNA reads as TGTGCCAGCAGTTACCCAGGGACCAATCAGCCCCAGCATTTT.

The chain carries TRBV9 and TRBJ2-5; no definite D call. Germline-derived CDR1 and CDR2 are SGDLS and YYNGEE. V gave up 2 bases and J gave up 7 bases, with 9 bases separating them. This CDR3 spans 12 amino acids. CDR3 sequence reads: CASSVKRVTQYF. CDR3 coding DNA: TGTGCCAGCAGCGTGAAGCGCGTGACCCAGTACTTC.

This clone was seen a single time. V usage is TRBV28 and J usage is TRBJ2-7; 9 nucleotides align to TRBD2. Trimming took 7 bases from V and 3 from J; bases not matched to a gene: 4. This CDR3 is 13 amino acids long. Germline V CDR1 and CDR2: MDHEN, SYDVKM. CDR3 loop: CASMERGVYEQYF. CDR3 DNA sequence: TGTGCCAGCATGGAGCGGGGGGTCTACGAGCAGTACTTC.

The chain joins TRBV7-9 to TRBJ2-4; no clear D. Germline assignment: CDR1 SEHNR and CDR2 FQNEAQ (reference sequence). The CDR3 consists of 18 residues. V was pared by 3 bases and J by 0 bases, with 18 bases between. CDR3 amino acids: CASSFQEGGAEAKNIQYF. DNA for the CDR3: TGTGCCAGCAGCTTTCAGGAAGGTGGAGCTGAAGCCAAAAACATTCAGTACTTC.